This is a list of T cell receptor beta chains from one sample in a study of blood T cells in healthy people across ages. TCRdb reprocessed the 5' RACE reads with MiXCR, giving one entry per CDR3 protein. Of 1.8 million or so distinct CDR3 sequences in the sample, more than 35% were seen once. Sequenced sample: blood. The receptors derive from a human donor in good health. Each CDR3 is given with its conserved first and last residue. A D gene is named only where the DNA matches it firmly. The size field is filled for only some rows; it gives once, few, many or a size class.

DNA	CDR3	D	V	J	size
TGTGCCAGCAGCCTCGGGACAGCTTCTAACTATGGCTACACCTTC	CASSLGTASNYGYTF	TRBD1	TRBV7-9	TRBJ1-2	few
TGCAGTGCTACAATTCTATACGAGCAGTACTTC	CSATILYEQYF	.	TRBV20-1	TRBJ2-7	few
TGCAGTCTAAAAGGGACAGGGAGGACAGATACGCAGTATTTT	CSLKGTGRTDTQYF	TRBD1	TRBV20-1	TRBJ2-3	few
TGTGCCAGCAGTTATGGAGGTCTAGTGGTAGCGGGGGGGAAAGAGACCCAGTACTTC	CASSYGGLVVAGGKETQYF	TRBD2	TRBV6-5	TRBJ2-5	once
TGTGCCATCAGTGAGGGACTAAGTGGCACAGATACGCAGTATTTT	CAISEGLSGTDTQYF	.	TRBV10-3	TRBJ2-3	few
TGCAGCGTTGGGGGGTCCGGGCAGGGGAATTCAGATACGCAGTATTTT	CSVGGSGQGNSDTQYF	.	TRBV29-1	TRBJ2-3	many
TGTGCCACCAGTGATTTCGACAGTAATCAGCCCCAGCATTTT	CATSDFDSNQPQHF	.	TRBV24-1	TRBJ1-5	.
TGTGCCAGCAGTTATTCGGGCGGGTGGGAGGCTGAAGCTTTCTTT	CASSYSGGWEAEAFF	.	TRBV6-5	TRBJ1-1	.
TGCAGCGCGGCGCGGGGGGGGAGCACAGATACGCAGTATTTT	CSAARGGSTDTQYF	TRBD2	TRBV29-1	TRBJ2-3	.
TGTGCCAGCAGCGTGAACGCAGGGGGCGGAGAGACCCAGTACTTC	CASSVNAGGGETQYF	TRBD1	TRBV7-2	TRBJ2-5	.
TGTGCCAGCAGCTTTGACAGGGTGGTCGAGCAGTTCTTC	CASSFDRVVEQFF	TRBD1	TRBV7-8	TRBJ2-1	few
TGTGCCAGCAGCGACCGGGACTACGTATCAAGCGAGCAGTTCTTC	CASSDRDYVSSEQFF	TRBD2	TRBV9	TRBJ2-1	many
TGTGCCAGCAGTTTATCAGGGGGCTACGAGCAGTACTTC	CASSLSGGYEQYF	.	TRBV27	TRBJ2-7	many
TGTACCAGCAGTTACTTGGAAGCAACAGATACGCAGTATTTT	CTSSYLEATDTQYF	.	TRBV6-2/TRBV6-3	TRBJ2-3	few
TGTGCCAGCAGCTCGGAGCGGACAGGGGTTAACTATGGCTACACCTTC	CASSSERTGVNYGYTF	TRBD1	TRBV7-2	TRBJ1-2	few
TGTGCCAGCAGCCTTGACGGATTCGAGCAGTACTTC	CASSLDGFEQYF	.	TRBV4-2	TRBJ2-7	few